Listed below are T cell receptor beta chains from one sample, sequenced in a study of beta chain features in type 1 diabetes. Measured with immunoSEQ multiplex PCR; TCRdb has only the in-frame clones, and not every one. The sample lists 500,000 to 650,000 clones; around 12% were seen once. The sequencing input was naive CD4+ T cells from blood. All receptors derive from a man under 40 with type 1 diabetes. The CDR3 runs from the conserved cysteine through the conserved F or W. D genes are given only for firm matches. The size field is filled for only some rows; it gives once, few, many or a size class.

CSVGQHSGNTIYF TGCAGCGTAGGACAGCACTCTGGAAACACCATATATTTT 13 few TRBJ1-3 TRBV29-1 NA
CASSELTRPATGELFF TGTGCCAGCAGTGAACTTACCCGCCCGGCCACCGGGGAGCTGTTTTTT 16 few TRBJ2-2 TRBV6-1 NA
CASSLVQGPQPQHF TGTGCCAGCAGCTTAGTCCAGGGCCCCCAGCCCCAGCATTTT 14 few TRBJ1-5 TRBV7-8 NA
CASSSTGSYEKLFF TGTGCCAGCAGCTCGACAGGGTCATATGAAAAACTGTTTTTT 14 few TRBJ1-4 TRBV7-2 TRBD1
CASSSGPNTEAFF TGTGCCAGCAGCTCCGGGCCGAACACTGAAGCTTTCTTT 13 NA TRBJ1-1 TRBV4-2 NA
CSVGQTLTGELFF TGCAGCGTTGGACAGACCCTAACCGGGGAGCTGTTTTTT 13 few TRBJ2-2 TRBV29-1 NA
CSVVSLSPYNEQFF TGCAGCGTTGTTAGCCTCAGCCCCTACAATGAGCAGTTCTTC 14 few TRBJ2-1 TRBV29-1 NA
CASNSGQGDTEAFF TGTGCCAGTAACTCGGGACAGGGGGACACTGAAGCTTTCTTT 14 NA TRBJ1-1 TRBV19 TRBD1
CASSGASWGNEQFF TGCGCCAGCAGCGGGGCCTCATGGGGGAATGAGCAGTTCTTC 14 NA TRBJ2-1 TRBV5-1 NA
CASSFRTTQETQYF TGTGCCAGCAGCTTCAGGACTACCCAAGAGACCCAGTACTTC 14 few TRBJ2-5 TRBV7-9 NA
CAWSSGGASDTQYF TGTGCCTGGTCTAGCGGGGGGGCCTCGGATACGCAGTATTTT 14 NA TRBJ2-3 TRBV6-1 TRBD2
CSVTQGNYGYTF TGCAGCGTTACACAGGGGAACTATGGCTACACCTTC 12 few TRBJ1-2 TRBV29-1 TRBD1
CASSQVKIGPSTNSGNTIYF TGCGCCAGCAGCCAAGTGAAAATCGGACCCTCGACAAATTCAGGAAACACCATATATTTT 20 few TRBJ1-3 TRBV4-3 NA
CASSIDRTGGYTEAFF TGTGCCAGTAGTATAGACCGGACAGGGGGCTACACTGAAGCTTTCTTT 16 NA TRBJ1-1 TRBV19 TRBD1
CASSLAYSYEQYF TGTGCCAGCAGCTTGGCCTACTCCTACGAGCAGTACTTC 13 NA TRBJ2-7 TRBV5-4 NA
CASSLAWGETQYF TGCGCCAGCAGCTTGGCCTGGGGAGAGACCCAGTACTTC 13 few TRBJ2-5 TRBV5-1 NA
CASSRDRDVADTQYF TGTGCCAGCAGTCGAGACAGGGATGTCGCAGATACGCAGTATTTT 15 few TRBJ2-3 TRBV25-1 TRBD1
CASMKRGSTGELFF TGTGCCAGTATGAAGCGGGGGAGCACCGGGGAGCTGTTTTTT 14 few TRBJ2-2 TRBV19 TRBD2
CASSSMGSGEQYF TGTGCCAGCAGCTCCATGGGTTCTGGGGAGCAGTACTTC 13 NA TRBJ2-7 TRBV11-3 NA
CASGNYTLSHGYTF TGTGCTAGTGGTAATTACACCCTCAGCCATGGCTACACCTTC 14 NA TRBJ1-2 TRBV12-5 NA
CASSSFGLAGNEQFF TGTGCCAGCAGTTCCTTCGGACTAGCGGGCAATGAGCAGTTCTTC 15 NA TRBJ2-1 TRBV28 TRBD2
CASSVAGQETQYF TGTGCCAGCAGCGTAGCCGGGCAAGAGACCCAGTACTTC 13 few TRBJ2-5 TRBV9 NA
CASSRTGTPQFGYTF TGTGCCAGCAGCCGAACGGGGACACCCCAGTTTGGCTACACCTTC 15 NA TRBJ1-2 TRBV9 NA
CAISEGQSNTGELFF TGTGCCATCAGTGAAGGGCAGTCGAACACCGGGGAGCTGTTTTTT 15 few TRBJ2-2 TRBV10-3 NA
CASSLRQGAANEQFF TGTGCCAGCAGTTTAAGACAGGGGGCGGCAAATGAGCAGTTCTTC 15 few TRBJ2-1 TRBV5-6 TRBD1
CASSFRTSGGKETQYF TGTGCCAGCAGCTTTCGGACTAGCGGGGGGAAAGAGACCCAGTACTTC 16 NA TRBJ2-5 TRBV7-2 TRBD2
CASSVAGTALTF TGTGCCAGCAGCGTAGCTGGGACAGCTCTGACTTTC 12 NA TRBJ2-6 TRBV9 TRBD1
CASSLGAPETQYF TGTGCCAGCAGCTTGGGGGCTCCAGAGACCCAGTACTTC 13 few TRBJ2-5 TRBV7-2 NA
CASTPGQLTGELFF TGTGCCAGCACCCCGGGACAACTCACCGGGGAGCTGTTTTTT 14 NA TRBJ2-2 TRBV27 NA
CASSYPGYEQYF TGTGCCAGCAGTTACCCAGGCTACGAGCAGTACTTC 12 few TRBJ2-7 TRBV6-5 NA
CASGEGLTNEKLFF TGTGCCAGCGGTGAGGGCTTAACTAATGAAAAACTGTTTTTT 14 NA TRBJ1-4 TRBV28 NA
CATLDRATLTDTQYF TGTGCCACCTTGGACAGGGCCACCCTCACAGATACGCAGTATTTT 15 few TRBJ2-3 TRBV2 TRBD1
CASSPRTRTGELFF TGTGCCAGCAGCCCACGGACTAGAACCGGGGAGCTGTTTTTT 14 few TRBJ2-2 TRBV7-2 TRBD2
CASNTGPGKTQYF TGTGCCAGTAACACAGGCCCCGGGAAGACCCAGTACTTC 13 few TRBJ2-5 TRBV19 NA
CASSYDRGDYEQYF TGTGCCAGCAGCTACGACAGGGGGGATTACGAGCAGTACTTC 14 NA TRBJ2-7 TRBV11-1 TRBD1
CASSLSPGTGGNGYTF TGTGCCAGCAGCTTAAGCCCCGGGACAGGGGGCAATGGCTACACCTTC 16 NA TRBJ1-2 TRBV7-2 TRBD1
CSVEGQGITEAFF TGCAGCGTTGAGGGACAGGGTATCACTGAAGCTTTCTTT 13 few TRBJ1-1 TRBV29-1 TRBD1
CASSSQTQETQYF TGTGCCAGCAGCTCCCAGACCCAAGAGACCCAGTACTTC 13 few TRBJ2-5 TRBV5-4 NA
CASSPGTSGGPHNEQFF TGTGCCAGCAGCCCAGGGACTAGCGGGGGGCCCCACAATGAGCAGTTCTTC 17 few TRBJ2-1 TRBV5-4 TRBD2
CASSQPNSPLHF TGTGCCAGCAGCCAACCTAATTCACCCCTCCACTTT 12 few TRBJ1-6 TRBV9 NA
CASTLRGNTEAFF TGTGCCAGTACCCTGAGGGGGAACACTGAAGCTTTCTTT 13 few TRBJ1-1 TRBV5-6 NA
CASSYDSLSPLHF TGTGCCAGCAGTTACGATAGTCTTTCACCCCTCCACTTT 13 NA TRBJ1-6 TRBV6-5 NA
CASSEEGSSGANVLTF TGTGCCAGCAGTGAAGAAGGCAGCTCTGGGGCCAACGTCCTGACTTTC 16 few TRBJ2-6 TRBV25-1 NA
CASSPTDRAYQPQHF TGTGCCAGCAGCCCGACGGACAGGGCTTATCAGCCCCAGCATTTT 15 few TRBJ1-5 TRBV6-6 TRBD1
CATQGVQSYTF TGTGCCACCCAAGGGGTTCAGAGCTACACCTTC 11 NA TRBJ1-2 TRBV6-6 NA
CASSEGTGNYEQYF TGTGCCAGCAGCGAGGGGACAGGGAACTACGAGCAGTACTTC 14 few TRBJ2-7 TRBV27 TRBD1
CASSIESDGGYGYTF TGTGCCAGCAGCATTGAATCGGACGGAGGGTATGGCTACACCTTC 15 NA TRBJ1-2 TRBV7-2 NA
CASKVPGTDTQYF TGTGCCAGCAAAGTTCCGGGCACAGATACGCAGTATTTT 13 few TRBJ2-3 TRBV11-2 NA
CASSWGGGVTDTQYF TGTGCCAGCAGCTGGGGGGGAGGCGTCACAGATACGCAGTATTTT 15 NA TRBJ2-3 TRBV2 TRBD2